These 12 T cell receptor beta chains were sequenced from one sample in a study of blood T cell repertoires in COVID-19. The table came from immunoSEQ multiplex PCR; TCRdb's copy has only in-frame clones and leaves some out. Of about 230,000 clones listed, roughly 91% were seen once; the top ten hold roughly 4%. The sequenced sample consisted of PBMCs or T cells enriched from blood (not recorded which). All receptors derive from a woman aged 25 to 39 with acute COVID-19.

The V gene is TRBV27, the J gene TRBJ1-3, with D tentatively TRBD1 (5 bases). Deletions cut 5 bases from V and 2 bases from J, with 19 bases between. Looked up from germline, CDR1 is MNHEY and CDR2 is SMNVEV (reference sequence). This CDR3 has 17 residues. CDR3 nucleotides: TGTGCCAGCAGTATGTCCTCCAGGGTAGGTCCTGGAAACACCATATATTTT. This codes for CASSMSSRVGPGNTIYF.

This sequence joins TRBV30 and TRBJ1-5, with 7 bases identical to TRBD1. With V trimmed by 3 bases and J by 6 bases, 11 bases remained unmatched. The CDR3 length is 15 residues. CDR1 and CDR2 (germline): GTSNPN, SVGIG (reference sequence). CDR3 nucleotides: TGTGCCTGGAGCCCTCCTGACAGGGATACTCAGCCCCAGCATTTT. This encodes CAWSPPDRDTQPQHF.

The genes are TRBV19 and TRBJ2-3; D remains ambiguous. Between the trimmed V and J ends, which lost 7 bases and 1 base, there was a span of 3 bases. CDR1 is LNHDA, CDR2 SQIVND, per germline (reference sequence). The CDR3 is made up of 11 amino acids. The chain's CDR3 is CASKRTDTQYF. The CDR3 DNA follows: TGTGCCAGTAAGCGCACAGATACGCAGTATTTT.

The chain couples TRBV27 to TRBJ1-1, with TRBD1 matching 7 bases. The CDR3 loop spans 18 amino acids. The V gene's germline CDR1 is MNHEY and CDR2 SMNVEV (reference sequence). V gave up 5 bases and J gave up 1 base; unmatched junction bases: 16. The CDR3 sequence: CASSPTGTDGRPNTEAFF. For the CDR3, the DNA is TGTGCCAGCAGTCCAACCGGGACAGACGGAAGGCCGAACACTGAAGCTTTCTTT.

The V and J genes are TRBV27 and TRBJ1-1; the match to TRBD1 covers 10 bases. Germline V gene sequence: CDR1 MNHEY, CDR2 SMNVEV (reference sequence). CDR3 size: 14 residues. J gave up 3 bases and V 6 bases, and 4 bases lay outside the gene matches. In DNA, the CDR3 is TGTGCCAGCAGCCGGGACAGGGGTTACACTGAAGCTTTCTTT. This translates into CASSRDRGYTEAFF.

The chain joins TRBV27 to TRBJ2-2; D gene unclear. The CDR3 totals 18 residues. Germline CDR1 and CDR2: MNHEY and SMNVEV (reference sequence). V was trimmed by 1 base and J by 0 bases, leaving 15 bases between them. The CDR3 spells CASSLFLLAAPNTGELFF. CDR3 DNA: TGTGCCAGCAGTTTATTCCTTTTGGCGGCACCGAACACCGGGGAGCTGTTTTTT.

The V call is TRBV10-1, the J call TRBJ2-5, with 12 nucleotides matching TRBD2. V lost 11 bases and J lost 2; bases outside the gene matches: 15. The CDR3 is made up of 17 amino acids. Germline V gene sequence: CDR1 WNHNN, CDR2 SYGVQD (reference sequence). The CDR3 DNA reads as TGCGCCCCTGGGGGGCTAGCGGGGGGGCCAGGGCAAGAGACCCAGTACTTC. This gives the protein CAPGGLAGGPGQETQYF.

This chain links TRBV6-5 with TRBJ1-5, with 8 nucleotides matching TRBD1. The CDR3 loop spans 14 amino acids. In germline, CDR1 is MNHEY, CDR2 SVGAGI. V shed 5 bases and J 2 bases; nucleotides not matched to a gene: 2. The CDR3 DNA is TGTGCCAGCAGTCTACAGGGGGGCAATCAGCCCCAGCATTTT. Translating gives CASSLQGGNQPQHF.

The genes are TRBV7-8 and TRBJ1-5, with D tentatively TRBD1 (5 bases). This CDR3 comprises 15 residues. The germline V and J ends were trimmed by 4 bases and 7 bases, with 17 bases remaining between them. The germline CDR1 and CDR2 sequences are SGHVS and FQNEAQ. As DNA, the CDR3 is TGTGCCAGCAGCTCGCAGGGTTTTAGTCAACAGCCCCAGCATTTT. This codes for CASSSQGFSQQPQHF.

The rearrangement links TRBV27 to TRBJ2-7, with 7 bases aligning to TRBD1. Germline V gene data show CDR1 as MNHEY and CDR2 as SMNVEV (reference sequence). The V gene end was trimmed by 6 bases and the J gene end by 3 bases; junction bases not matched to a gene: 11. CDR3 size: 15 residues. The chain's CDR3 is CASRHGTARVYEQYF. CDR3 coding DNA: TGTGCCAGCAGACACGGGACAGCTCGTGTCTACGAGCAGTACTTC.

This chain connects TRBV5-8 to TRBJ2-7; 11 nucleotides line up with TRBD2. CDR1 SGHTS and CDR2 YDEGEE come from the germline V gene. Trimming cost V 4 bases and J 6 bases; bases outside gene matches: 3. This CDR3 is 13 amino acids long. Here the CDR3 reads CASSPGTSGEQYF. The CDR3 nucleotides read TGTGCCAGCAGCCCCGGGACTAGCGGCGAGCAGTACTTC. Using reference TRBV5-8 and TRBJ2-7 for the parts outside the CDR3, the full variable domain is EAGVTQSPTHLIKTRGQQATLRCSPISGHTSVYWYQQALGLGLQFLLWYDEGEERNRGNFPPRFSGRQFPNYSSELNVNALELEDSALYLCASSPGTSGEQYFGPGTRLTVT.

This chain links TRBV9 with TRBJ1-6, with TRBD1 matching over 9 bases. Unmatched junction bases numbered 13, after V lost 0 bases and J lost 0 bases. This CDR3 has 21 amino acids. From germline, CDR1 is SGDLS and CDR2 YYNGEE. CDR3 sequence reads: CASSVVSRTGENFSYNSPLHF. DNA for the CDR3: TGTGCCAGCAGCGTAGTAAGTAGGACAGGGGAAAACTTCTCCTATAATTCACCCCTCCACTTT.